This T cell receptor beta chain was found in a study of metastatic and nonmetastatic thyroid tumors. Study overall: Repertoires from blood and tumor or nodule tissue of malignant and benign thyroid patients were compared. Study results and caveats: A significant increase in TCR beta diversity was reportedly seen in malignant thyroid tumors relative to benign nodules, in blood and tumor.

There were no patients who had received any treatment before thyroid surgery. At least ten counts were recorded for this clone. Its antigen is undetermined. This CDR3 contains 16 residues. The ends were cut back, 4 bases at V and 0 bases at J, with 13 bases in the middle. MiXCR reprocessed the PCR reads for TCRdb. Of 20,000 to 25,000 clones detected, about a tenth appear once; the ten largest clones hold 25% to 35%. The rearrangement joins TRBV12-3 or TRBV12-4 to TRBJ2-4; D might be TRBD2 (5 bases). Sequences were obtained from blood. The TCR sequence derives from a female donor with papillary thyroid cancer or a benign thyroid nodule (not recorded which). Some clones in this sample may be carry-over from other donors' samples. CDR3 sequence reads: CASSSEGELAKNIQYF. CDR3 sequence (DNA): TGTGCCAGCAGTTCAGAGGGCGAACTAGCCAAAAACATTCAGTACTTC.